This T cell receptor (beta chain) was retrieved from a study of blood T cell repertoires in COVID-19. Study overall: Acute and convalescent COVID-19 specimens originated in the United States, Italy and Spain. From T cells, B-cell-depleted T cells, or PBMCs came the material, which was cDNA or gDNA.

Methods used by the authors: Estimated nucleated cell counts came from reference gene primer amplification. Assay: immunoSEQ multiplex PCR; the TCRdb copy retains only in-frame clones and omits some. Clonal size and the V and J genes are those of that table, whereas D and trimming came from the DNA. The sample contains approximately 210,000 clones, more than 85% of which appear only once. This clonotype was sampled from a middle-aged man with active or convalescent COVID-19. Sample: peripheral blood.

CDR3 loop: CASSFSRATYEQYF. The CDR3 coding sequence is TGTGCCAGCAGTTTTTCCAGGGCTACCTACGAGCAGTACTTC. This rearrangement joins TRBV28 to TRBJ2-7; tentative D call: TRBD1 (5 bases). Germline CDR1 is MDHEN and CDR2 is SYDVKM. The CDR3 totals 14 residues. Trimming cost V 3 bases and J 2 bases, with 11 bases left between them.